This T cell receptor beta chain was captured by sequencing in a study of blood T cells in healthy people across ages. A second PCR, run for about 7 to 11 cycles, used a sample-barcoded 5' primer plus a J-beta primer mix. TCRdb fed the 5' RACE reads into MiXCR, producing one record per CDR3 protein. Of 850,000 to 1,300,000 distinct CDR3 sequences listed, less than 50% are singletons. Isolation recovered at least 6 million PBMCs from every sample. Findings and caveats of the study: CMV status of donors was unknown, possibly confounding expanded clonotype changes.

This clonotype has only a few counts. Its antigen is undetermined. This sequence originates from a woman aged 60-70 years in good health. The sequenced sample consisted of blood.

The CDR3 sequence: CSATPYAQGGSNQPQHF. The DNA for the CDR3 is TGCAGTGCTACTCCTTACGCCCAGGGGGGGAGCAATCAGCCCCAGCATTTT. V and J are TRBV20-1 and TRBJ1-5, with TRBD1 matching 7 bases. V shed 4 bases, J shed 1 base, and the junction held 13 bases outside the gene matches. Germline CDR1 DFQATT, CDR2 SNEGSKA (reference sequence). The CDR3 extends over 17 amino acids.